This TCR beta chain was profiled in a study of blood T cell repertoires in COVID-19. In the study overall: Samples taken during acute and convalescent COVID-19 were collected in the United States, Italy and Spain. Sources were T cells, B-cell-depleted T cells, or PBMCs; the material itself was cDNA or gDNA.

Original data processing: Amplification with reference gene primers provided the estimates of nucleated cell counts. Repertoires were generated with immunoSEQ multiplex PCR, while TCRdb's copy carries only in-frame clones and drops some. For V, J and clone size, that table is used; D and trimming come from the DNA. The sample yields about 55,000 clones, around 84% seen once. The sample taken for sequencing was peripheral blood. The source of this sequence is a human donor in a cohort sampled during active or convalescent COVID-19.

The CDR3 DNA follows: TGCGCCAGGGACTCAACCCTCAGGGAAAAACTGTTTTTT. This sequence encodes CARDSTLREKLFF. This sequence joins TRBV10-1 and TRBJ1-4; no definite D call. Trimming cost V 9 bases and J 8 bases, with 16 bases left between them. Germline V lookup: CDR1 WNHNN, CDR2 SYGVQD (reference sequence). The CDR3 totals 13 residues.